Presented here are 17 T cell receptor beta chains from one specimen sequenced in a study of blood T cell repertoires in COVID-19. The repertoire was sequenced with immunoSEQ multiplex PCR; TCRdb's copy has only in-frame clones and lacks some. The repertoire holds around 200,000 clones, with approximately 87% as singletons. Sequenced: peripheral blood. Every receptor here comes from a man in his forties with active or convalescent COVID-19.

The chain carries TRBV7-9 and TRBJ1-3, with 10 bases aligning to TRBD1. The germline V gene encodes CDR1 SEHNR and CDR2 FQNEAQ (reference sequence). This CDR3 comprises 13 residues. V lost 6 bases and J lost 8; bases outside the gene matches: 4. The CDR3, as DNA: TGTGCCAGCAGAAGGACAGGGGGGGACACCATATATTTT. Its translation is CASRRTGGDTIYF. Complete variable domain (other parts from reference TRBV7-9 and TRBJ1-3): DTGVSQNPRHKITKRGQNVTFRCDPISEHNRLYWYRQTLGQGPEFLTYFQNEAQLEKSRLLSDRFSAERPKGSFSTLEIQRTEQGDSAMYLCASRRTGGDTIYFGEGSWLTVV.

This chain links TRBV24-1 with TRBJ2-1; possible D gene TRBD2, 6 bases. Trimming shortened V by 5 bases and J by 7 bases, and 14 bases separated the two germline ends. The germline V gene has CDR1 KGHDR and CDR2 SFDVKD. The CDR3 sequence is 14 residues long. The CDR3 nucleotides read TGTGCCACCAGTGTGGCGGGGCAGGCGAATGAGCAGTTCTTC. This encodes CATSVAGQANEQFF.

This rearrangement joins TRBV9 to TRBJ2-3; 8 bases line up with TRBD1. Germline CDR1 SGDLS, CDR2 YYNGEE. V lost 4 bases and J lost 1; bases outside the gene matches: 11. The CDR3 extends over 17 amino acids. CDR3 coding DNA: TGTGCCAGCAGCCCCTCAGACAGGGGAGTGGGCACAGATACGCAGTATTTT. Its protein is CASSPSDRGVGTDTQYF.

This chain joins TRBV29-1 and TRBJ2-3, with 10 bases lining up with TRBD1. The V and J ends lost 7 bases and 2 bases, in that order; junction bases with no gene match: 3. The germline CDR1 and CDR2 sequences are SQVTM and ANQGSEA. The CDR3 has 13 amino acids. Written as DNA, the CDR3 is TGCAGCGGCGGGACAGGGGTCACAGATACGCAGTATTTT. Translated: CSGGTGVTDTQYF.

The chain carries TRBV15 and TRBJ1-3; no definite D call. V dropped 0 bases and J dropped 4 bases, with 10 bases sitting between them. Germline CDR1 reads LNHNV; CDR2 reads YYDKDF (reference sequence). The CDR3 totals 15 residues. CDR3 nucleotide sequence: TGTGCCACCAGCAGAGAAGGCGCGGAGGGAAACACCATATATTTT. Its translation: CATSREGAEGNTIYF.

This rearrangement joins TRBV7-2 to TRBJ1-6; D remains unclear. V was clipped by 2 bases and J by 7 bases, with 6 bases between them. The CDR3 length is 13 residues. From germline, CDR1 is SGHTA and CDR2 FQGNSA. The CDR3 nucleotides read TGTGCCAGCAGCTTAAAACAGAATTCACCCCTCCACTTT. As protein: CASSLKQNSPLHF.

CDR3 DNA: TGTGCCAGTAGTCTCAAGGGCGGGGGAGGAACAGATACGCAGTATTTT. Amino acid sequence: CASSLKGGGGTDTQYF. V and J are TRBV19 and TRBJ2-3; 7 positions agree with TRBD2. V trimming: 5 bases; J trimming: 3 bases; junction bases outside the gene matches: 11. Germline V CDR1 and CDR2: LNHDA, SQIVND (reference sequence). This CDR3 has 16 amino acids.

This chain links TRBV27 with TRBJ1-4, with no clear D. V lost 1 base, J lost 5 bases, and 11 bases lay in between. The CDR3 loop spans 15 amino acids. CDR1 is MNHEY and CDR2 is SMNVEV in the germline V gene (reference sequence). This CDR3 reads CASSLWSRQNEKLFF. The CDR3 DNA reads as TGTGCCAGCAGTTTATGGTCTAGGCAAAATGAAAAACTGTTTTTT.

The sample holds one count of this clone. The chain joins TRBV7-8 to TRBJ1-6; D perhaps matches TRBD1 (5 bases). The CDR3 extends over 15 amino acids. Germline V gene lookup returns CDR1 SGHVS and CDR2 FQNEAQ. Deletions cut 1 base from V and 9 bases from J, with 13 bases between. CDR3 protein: CASSLVAGWSSPLHF. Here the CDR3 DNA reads TGTGCCAGCAGCTTAGTGGCAGGGTGGAGTTCACCCCTCCACTTT.

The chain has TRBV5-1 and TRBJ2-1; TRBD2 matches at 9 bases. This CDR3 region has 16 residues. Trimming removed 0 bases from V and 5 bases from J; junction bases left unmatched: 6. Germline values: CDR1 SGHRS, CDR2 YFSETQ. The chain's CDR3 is CASSLAPGLANNEQFF. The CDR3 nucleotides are TGCGCCAGCAGCTTGGCCCCAGGACTAGCGAACAATGAGCAGTTCTTC.

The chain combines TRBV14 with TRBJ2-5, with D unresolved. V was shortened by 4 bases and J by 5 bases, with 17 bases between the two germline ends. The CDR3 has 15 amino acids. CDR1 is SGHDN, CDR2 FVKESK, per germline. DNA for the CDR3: TGTGCCAGCAGCCGCCTCAGAAGTAACACCGAGACCCAGTACTTC. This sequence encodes CASSRLRSNTETQYF.

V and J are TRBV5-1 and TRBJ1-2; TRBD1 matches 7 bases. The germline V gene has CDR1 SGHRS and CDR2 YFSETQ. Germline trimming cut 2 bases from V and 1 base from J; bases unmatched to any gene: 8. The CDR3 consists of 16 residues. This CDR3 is CASSFRTGVDNYGYTF. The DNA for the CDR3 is TGCGCCAGCAGCTTTAGAACAGGGGTAGATAACTATGGCTACACCTTC. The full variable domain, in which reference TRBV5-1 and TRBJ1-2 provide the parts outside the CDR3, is KAGVTQTPRYLIKTRGQQVTLSCSPISGHRSVSWYQQTPGQGLQFLFEYFSETQRNKGNFPGRFSGRQFSNSRSEMNVSTLELGDSALYLCASSFRTGVDNYGYTFGSGTRLTVV.

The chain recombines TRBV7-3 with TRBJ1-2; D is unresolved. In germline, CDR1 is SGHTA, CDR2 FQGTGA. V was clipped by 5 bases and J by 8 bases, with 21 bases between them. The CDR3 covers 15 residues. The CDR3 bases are TGTGCCAGCAGCCCCGGGAATCTTCTTCAGCAGGGCTACACCTTC. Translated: CASSPGNLLQQGYTF.

The CDR3 is CAISTGSSAYNEQFF. The CDR3 DNA sequence: TGTGCCATCAGCACAGGGAGTAGCGCCTACAATGAGCAGTTCTTC. V gene TRBV10-3 combines with J gene TRBJ2-1; D is possibly TRBD1 (6 bases). The V and J ends lost 6 bases and 2 bases respectively, with 14 bases between them. CDR3 length: 15 amino acids. Germline values: CDR1 ENHRY, CDR2 SYGVKD.

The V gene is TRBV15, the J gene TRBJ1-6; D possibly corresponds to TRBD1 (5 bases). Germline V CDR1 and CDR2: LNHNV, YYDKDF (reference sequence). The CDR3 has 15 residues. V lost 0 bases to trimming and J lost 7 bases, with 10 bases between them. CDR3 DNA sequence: TGTGCCACCAGCAGAGATCCAAGGGGAAATTCACCCCTCCACTTT. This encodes CATSRDPRGNSPLHF.

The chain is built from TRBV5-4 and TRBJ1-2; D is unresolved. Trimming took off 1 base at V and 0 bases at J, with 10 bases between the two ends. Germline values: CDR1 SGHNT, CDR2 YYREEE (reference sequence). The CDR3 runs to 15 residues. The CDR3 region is CASSLSLFTNYGYTF. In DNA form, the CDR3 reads TGTGCCAGCAGCTTGAGTCTATTTACTAACTATGGCTACACCTTC.

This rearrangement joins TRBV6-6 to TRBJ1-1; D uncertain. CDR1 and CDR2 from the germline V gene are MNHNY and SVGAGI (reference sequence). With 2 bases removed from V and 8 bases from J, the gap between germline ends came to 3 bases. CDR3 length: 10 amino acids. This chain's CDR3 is CASSYGEAFF. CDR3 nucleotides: TGTGCCAGCAGTTACGGCGAAGCTTTCTTT.